One sample yielded the 21 T cell receptor beta chains listed below, sequenced in a study of chemoradiotherapy in HPV16-positive cancers. Measured with immunoSEQ multiplex PCR; TCRdb has only the in-frame clones, and not every one. Of approximately 13,000 clones listed, approximately 74% are singletons. The sample was gathered from a patient who underwent chemoradiotherapy. The receptors originated from a human donor with HPV-associated anogenital cancer.

V usage is TRBV5-5 and J usage is TRBJ2-3; a weak D match, TRBD2 (6 bases). CDR1 is SGHKS and CDR2 is YYEKEE in the germline V gene (reference sequence). Trimming left V 4 bases short and J 0 bases short, with 6 bases between. The CDR3 length is 13 residues. The CDR3 nucleotides are TGTGCCAGCAGCGGGACTAGCACAGATACGCAGTATTTT. This translates into CASSGTSTDTQYF.

The genes are TRBV4-2 and TRBJ2-3; D not resolved. Trimming took 1 base from V and 4 from J, leaving 12 bases between them. Germline V CDR1 and CDR2: LGHNA, YNFKEQ. The CDR3 consists of 15 residues. CDR3 bases: TGTGCCAGCAGCCAAGGCGTCGGGTCGCCAGATACGCAGTATTTT. It specifies CASSQGVGSPDTQYF.

The gene calls are TRBV29-1 and TRBJ2-1; no firm D call. The germline V gene has CDR1 SQVTM and CDR2 ANQGSEA. Trimming removed 2 bases at V and 4 bases at J, with 0 bases between. The CDR3 has 10 residues. CDR3 region: CSVEYNEQFF. The CDR3, as DNA: TGCAGCGTTGAATACAATGAGCAGTTCTTC.

This sequence joins TRBV6-5 and TRBJ2-3; 9 nucleotides agree with TRBD2. This CDR3 region has 16 residues. Germline CDR1 is MNHEY and CDR2 is SVGAGI. V lost 0 bases, J lost 6 bases, and 7 bases stayed unmatched. The DNA of the CDR3 is TGTGCCAGCAGTTACTCGTTAGCGGGAGCGACTGATACGCAGTATTTT. Translation: CASSYSLAGATDTQYF.

The V gene is TRBV2, the J gene TRBJ2-3; D is unclear. The CDR3 is made up of 16 amino acids. CDR1 and CDR2 from the germline V gene are SNHLY and FYNNEI. V lost 5 bases to trimming and J lost 1 base, with 16 bases between them. The DNA for the CDR3 is TGTGCCAGCAGTTCTCTGCCCGGCCCGGGCACAGATACGCAGTATTTT. It is translated as CASSSLPGPGTDTQYF.

This clone was seen a few times. The chain recombines TRBV5-1 with TRBJ2-5, with 8 bases aligning to TRBD2. J gave up 2 bases and V 1 base, and 1 base lay outside the gene matches. The CDR3 extends over 14 amino acids. Germline loops: CDR1 SGHRS, CDR2 YFSETQ. This CDR3 reads CASSLSGGQETQYF. The CDR3 DNA sequence: TGCGCCAGCAGCTTGTCGGGGGGGCAAGAGACCCAGTACTTC.

This clone was detected a few times. The chain combines TRBV18 with TRBJ2-7; maybe TRBD2 (5 bases). CDR1 is KGHSH and CDR2 is LQKENI in the germline V gene. CDR3 size: 14 residues. The ends were cut back, 3 bases at V and 3 bases at J, with 12 bases in the middle. The CDR3 nucleotides read TGTGCCAGCTCACCGACGGGGAACGGCTACGAGCAGTACTTC. This codes for CASSPTGNGYEQYF.

This clone was seen a handful of times. V usage is TRBV28 and J usage is TRBJ1-2, with D hard to call. Trimming removed 9 bases from V and 0 bases from J, with 11 bases in between. There are 13 residues in the CDR3. In germline, CDR1 is MDHEN, CDR2 SYDVKM. CDR3 residues: CASLGSSNYGYTF. The CDR3 coding sequence is TGTGCCAGTCTCGGTTCCTCTAACTATGGCTACACCTTC.

V gene TRBV6-4 combines with J gene TRBJ2-7; D may be TRBD2 (5 bases). The germline V gene encodes CDR1 MRHNA and CDR2 SNTAGT. CDR3 length: 14 amino acids. Trimming left V 0 bases short and J 2 bases short, with 8 bases between. CDR3 amino acids: CASSDSGGPYEQYF. The CDR3 DNA follows: TGTGCCAGCAGTGACTCAGGAGGCCCCTACGAGCAGTACTTC.

This clone appeared once. V usage is TRBV19 and J usage is TRBJ2-7, with a tentative D call TRBD2 (6 bases). The CDR3 consists of 15 residues. Trimming took off 6 bases at V and 1 base at J, with 16 bases between the two ends. Per germline, CDR1 LNHDA and CDR2 SQIVND (reference sequence). The CDR3 loop reads CASRPGGSGSYEQYF. CDR3 in DNA: TGTGCCAGTAGGCCCGGCGGTAGCGGTTCCTACGAGCAGTACTTC. The full variable domain, its missing parts supplied by reference TRBV19 and TRBJ2-7, is DGGITQSPKYLFRKEGQNVTLSCEQNLNHDAMYWYRQDPGQGLRLIYYSQIVNDFQKGDIAEGYSVSREKKESFPLTVTSAQKNPTAFYLCASRPGGSGSYEQYFGPGTRLTVT.

The rearrangement joins TRBV9 to TRBJ2-1; D perhaps matches TRBD2 (7 bases). The CDR3 extends over 17 amino acids. The V end was cut by 2 bases, the J end by 0 bases, with 15 bases between. Germline V gene lookup returns CDR1 SGDLS and CDR2 YYNGEE. The CDR3 coding sequence is TGTGCCAGCAGCGTGAGGGGGGGAGGGGGCTCCTACAATGAGCAGTTCTTC. This encodes CASSVRGGGGSYNEQFF.

This clone was seen a few times. The rearrangement uses TRBV6-5 and TRBJ2-2; weak D call: TRBD2 (7 bases). Germline V CDR1 and CDR2: MNHEY, SVGAGI. Trimming shortened V by 2 bases and J by 7 bases, and 17 bases separated the two germline ends. The length of the CDR3 is 16 residues. The CDR3 DNA reads TGTGCCAGCAGTTACGCGGACAGCGGGATGGGCGGGGAGCTGTTTTTT. Its protein is CASSYADSGMGGELFF.

This clone was seen only once. V and J are TRBV5-6 and TRBJ1-3; no reliable D call. The CDR3 runs 15 residues. CDR1 is SGHDT and CDR2 is YYEEEE in the germline V gene. V was clipped by 0 bases and J by 2 bases, with 9 bases between them. The DNA of the CDR3 is TGTGCCAGCAGCTTGGGTGCGGCTCCTGGAAACACCATATATTTT. Protein: CASSLGAAPGNTIYF.

This chain joins TRBV7-8 and TRBJ2-1; 10 nucleotides line up with TRBD2. Per the germline V gene, CDR1 is SGHVS and CDR2 is FQNEAQ. The CDR3 length is 17 residues. V shed 5 bases and J 15 bases; nucleotides not matched to a gene: 22. The CDR3 sequence: CASSTGRGLAELAPLFF. The CDR3 DNA follows: TGTGCCAGCAGCACTGGGAGAGGACTAGCGGAACTGGCCCCCCTGTTCTTC.

This clone was observed a handful of times. Sequence at one end of the junction differs from germline and may be a read error. The V call is TRBV14, the J call TRBJ2-7; tentative D call: TRBD2 (6 bases). The CDR3 is made up of 14 amino acids. CDR1 and CDR2 (germline): SGHDN, FVKESK. The CDR3 sequence is CASSQGQAGHEQYF. Here the CDR3 DNA reads TGTGCCAGCAGTCAAGGCCAGGCGGGGCACGAGCAGTACTTC. Supplemented by reference TRBV14 and TRBJ2-7, the full variable domain reads EAGVTQFPSHSVIEKGQTVTLRCDPISGHDNLYWYRRVMGKEIKFLLHFVKESKQDESGMPNNRFLAERTGGTYSTLKVQPAELEDSGVYFCASSQGQAGHEQYFGPGTRLTVT.

In this sample, this clone turned up once. The chain carries TRBV14 and TRBJ2-7; tentatively, D is TRBD1 or TRBD2 (5 bases each). Germline V gene lookup returns CDR1 SGHDN and CDR2 FVKESK. This CDR3 comprises 17 residues. V lost 1 base to trimming and J lost 6 bases, with 22 bases between them. CDR3 DNA sequence: TGTGCCAGCAGCCAAGGGTGGGGGTCCAGCGGACGGAGCGAGCAGTACTTC. Protein: CASSQGWGSSGRSEQYF.

This clone has only one observation. The rearrangement uses TRBV19 and TRBJ2-1, with TRBD1 matching over 8 bases. The germline gives CDR1 LNHDA, CDR2 SQIVND (reference sequence). The CDR3 sequence is 15 residues long. J gave up 5 bases and V 4 bases, and 7 bases lay outside the gene matches. The DNA for the CDR3 is TGTGCCAGTAGTAGCGACAGGGGAAAGAACAATGAGCAGTTCTTC. This gives the protein CASSSDRGKNNEQFF.

This chain uses TRBV9 with TRBJ2-1; weak D call: TRBD1 (5 bases). Germline lookup yields CDR1 SGDLS and CDR2 YYNGEE. Trimming took 3 bases from V and 3 from J, leaving 10 bases between them. The CDR3 covers 14 residues. CDR3 bases: TGTGCCAGCAGCGACGGACACGACTACAATGAGCAGTTCTTC. This encodes CASSDGHDYNEQFF.

This clone was picked up a small number of times. This chain joins TRBV25-1 and TRBJ2-7; no definite D call. V shed 4 bases and J shed 2 bases, with 12 bases lying between them. CDR3 length: 14 amino acids. Germline assignment: CDR1 MGHDK and CDR2 SYGVNS. The CDR3 bases are TGTGCCAGCAGTGTTCGGATATCTCCCTACGAGCAGTACTTC. The encoded protein is CASSVRISPYEQYF.

The gene calls are TRBV5-1 and TRBJ2-5; no definite D call. CDR1 and CDR2 from the germline V gene are SGHRS and YFSETQ. V was trimmed by 0 bases and J by 5 bases, leaving 11 bases between them. This CDR3 region has 14 residues. The CDR3 region has the DNA TGCGCCAGCAGCTTGGTGGGGAACGGGGAGACCCAGTACTTC. As protein: CASSLVGNGETQYF.

The chain carries TRBV9 and TRBJ2-6; 9 nucleotides agree with TRBD1. The CDR3 spans 18 residues. CDR1 and CDR2 (germline): SGDLS, YYNGEE. With 3 bases clipped from V and 1 base from J, the junction kept 8 bases outside the gene matches. In nucleotides, the CDR3 is TGTGCCAGCAGCGCGAAGACAGGGGGAGAATCTGGGGCCAACGTCCTGACTTTC. This sequence encodes CASSAKTGGESGANVLTF.